This record concerns one T cell receptor beta chain sequence. One junction end does not reproduce the germline sequence, and a read error may be involved. These data are taken from a study of blood T cell repertoires in COVID-19. Whole-study context: Sample material is recorded as cDNA or gDNA derived from T cells, B-cell-depleted T cells, or PBMCs.

Per the study methods: The authors estimated nucleated cell counts from reference gene primer amplification. Measured with immunoSEQ multiplex PCR; TCRdb has only the in-frame clones, and not every one. V and J calls and clone size follow that table, whereas D and trimming were derived from the DNA. The table includes fewer than 250,000 clones, approximately 90% detected once. The CDR3 extends over 16 amino acids. Per germline, CDR1 LGHDT and CDR2 YNNKEL (reference sequence). The rearrangement links TRBV3-1 (or the pseudogene TRBV3-2) to TRBJ2-2, with D perhaps TRBD2 (7 bases). The clonotype comes from a man aged 25-45 years with acute or convalescent COVID-19. Sequenced: peripheral blood. CDR3 DNA sequence: TGTGCCAGCAGTCAAGCCGGGGGGCCGGGCACCGGGGAGCTGTTTTTT. Translating it yields CASSQAGGPGTGELFF.